The rows below give T cell receptor beta chains drawn from one sample of a study of blood T cell repertoires in COVID-19. TCRdb's table, derived via immunoSEQ multiplex PCR, lists solely in-frame clones and lacks some. Among under 30,000 clones listed, approximately 84% were seen once. The sequenced sample consisted of peripheral blood. The receptors come from a man older than 75 with active COVID-19. Both conserved end residues are part of each CDR3. D genes are given only for firm matches. Some rows mark clone size as missing; the rest say once, few, many or name a class of expanded clone.

d_gene	v_gene	j_gene	abundance	CDR3aa	CDR3nt
TRBD2	TRBV7-6	TRBJ2-3	once	CASSAGLAGRTDTQYF	TGTGCCAGCAGCGCTGGACTAGCGGGGCGCACAGATACGCAGTATTTT
TRBD1	TRBV7-3	TRBJ2-2	.	CASSKDRVGGELFF	TGTGCCAGCAGCAAGGACAGGGTGGGCGGGGAGCTGTTTTTT
.	TRBV11-2	TRBJ2-3	once	CASSSQLGGADTQYF	TGTGCCAGCAGCTCACAACTAGGGGGTGCAGATACGCAGTATTTT
.	TRBV6-1	TRBJ1-2	.	CASSEAPAGALYGYTF	TGTGCCAGCAGTGAAGCGCCGGCAGGTGCGCTCTATGGCTACACCTTC
TRBD1	TRBV9	TRBJ1-6	.	CASSDSGTGRSPLHF	TGTGCCAGCAGCGACTCCGGGACAGGTAGATCACCCCTCCACTTT
.	TRBV28	TRBJ1-2	once	CASRYRAHGYTF	TGTGCCAGCAGGTACAGGGCTCATGGCTACACCTTC
.	TRBV4-1	TRBJ1-1	.	CASSRTPGQNTEAFF	TGCGCCAGCAGCCGAACCCCGGGACAGAACACTGAAGCTTTCTTT
.	TRBV19	TRBJ1-5	.	CASSTTLGKNQPQHF	TGTGCCAGTAGTACAACCCTCGGGAAGAATCAGCCCCAGCATTTT
.	TRBV7-8	TRBJ2-3	.	CASSFRGAARDTQYF	TGTGCCAGCAGCTTCCGGGGGGCGGCGAGAGATACGCAGTATTTT
.	TRBV11-2	TRBJ1-2	.	CASSSRLQGDYGYTF	TGTGCCAGCAGCTCAAGATTACAGGGAGACTATGGCTACACCTTC
.	TRBV10-3	TRBJ2-1	.	CAISESIMQGGFF	TGTGCCATCAGTGAGTCGATCATGCAGGGGGGGTTCTTC
.	TRBV5-8	TRBJ2-5	.	CASSREGGETQYF	TGTGCCAGCAGCCGCGAGGGCGGGGAGACCCAGTACTTC
TRBD2	TRBV6-1	TRBJ2-2	.	CASSEVAGFTGELFF	TGTGCCAGCAGTGAGGTAGCGGGGTTCACCGGGGAGCTGTTTTTT
.	TRBV6-5	TRBJ1-2	medium-sized	CASRPPEGYTF	TGTGCCAGCAGACCCCCTGAGGGCTACACCTTC
TRBD2	TRBV7-3	TRBJ2-1	.	CASSLKSWGLAGVSSYNEQFF	TGTGCCAGCAGCTTAAAAAGTTGGGGACTAGCGGGGGTGAGCTCCTACAATGAGCAGTTCTTC
TRBD2	TRBV24-1	TRBJ2-3	.	CATSDGTSGGTDTQYF	TGTGCCACCAGTGATGGGACTAGCGGGGGTACAGATACGCAGTATTTT
TRBD2	TRBV3-1/TRBV3-2	TRBJ2-5	.	CASSQGTRTSRGETQYF	TGTGCCAGCAGCCAAGGGACACGGACTAGTAGGGGAGAGACCCAGTACTTC
TRBD2	TRBV6-6	TRBJ2-3	.	CASSRTSGGEADTQYF	TGTGCCAGCAGTAGGACTAGCGGGGGAGAGGCAGATACGCAGTATTTT
.	TRBV5-6	TRBJ1-1	.	CASSLRGPTEAFF	TGTGCCAGCAGCTTGCGGGGTCCTACTGAAGCTTTCTTT
.	TRBV5-1	TRBJ2-1	once	CASSLSRGSEFF	TGCGCCAGCAGCTTGAGTAGGGGCTCGGAGTTCTTC
.	TRBV6-5	TRBJ1-4	.	CASSQRGIGEKLFF	TGTGCCAGCAGTCAAAGAGGGATAGGGGAAAAACTGTTTTTT
.	TRBV5-4	TRBJ2-3	.	CASSPLYHTDTQYF	TGTGCCAGCAGCCCACTCTACCACACAGATACGCAGTATTTT
TRBD2	TRBV6-2/TRBV6-3	TRBJ2-5	.	CASSYPYKRGLLQEAQYF	TGTGCCAGCAGTTACCCCTATAAGCGGGGATTACTCCAAGAGGCCCAGTACTTC
.	TRBV2	TRBJ2-1	.	CASSESRDNEQFF	TGTGCCAGCAGTGAAAGTCGCGACAATGAGCAGTTCTTC
.	TRBV11-3	TRBJ2-6	.	CASSLSYGPGANVLTF	TGTGCCAGCAGCTTGAGTTATGGTCCTGGGGCCAACGTCCTGACTTTC
.	TRBV18	TRBJ1-6	.	CASSPTLQGNSPLHF	TGTGCCAGCTCACCTACTTTACAGGGCAATTCACCCCTCCACTTT
.	TRBV18	TRBJ2-2	few	CATTPGQNTGELFF	TGTGCCACCACACCGGGCCAAAACACCGGGGAGCTGTTTTTT
TRBD1	TRBV5-6	TRBJ2-5	.	CASRRQGAYGETQYF	TGTGCCAGCAGGCGACAGGGGGCCTACGGAGAGACCCAGTACTTC
.	TRBV7-9	TRBJ1-3	.	CASSLTGSGNTIYF	TGTGCCAGCAGCTTAACAGGTTCTGGAAACACCATATATTTT
TRBD1	TRBV18	TRBJ1-3	.	CASSLRQGTTDTIYF	TGTGCCAGCTCACTTCGACAGGGTACTACGGACACCATATATTTT
.	TRBV28	TRBJ1-6	few	CASSLPSLNSPLHF	TGTGCCAGCAGTTTACCCTCCCTTAATTCACCCCTCCACTTT
.	TRBV6-5	TRBJ2-7	once	CASSSPGSPGYF	TGTGCCAGCAGTTCACCCGGGTCCCCGGGGTACTTC
TRBD2	TRBV7-9	TRBJ2-5	.	CASSLGTSGGPEETQYF	TGTGCCAGCAGCTTGGGGACTAGCGGGGGGCCGGAGGAGACCCAGTACTTC
.	TRBV2	TRBJ1-4	.	CAKGGRTDLPNEKLFF	TGTGCCAAGGGGGGGCGGACAGATCTTCCTAATGAAAAACTGTTTTTT
TRBD2	TRBV19	TRBJ2-7	.	CASSPWTSGTYEQYF	TGTGCCAGTAGCCCCTGGACTAGCGGGACCTACGAGCAGTACTTC
TRBD1	TRBV27	TRBJ1-6	once	CARVPGQGPSSYNSPLHF	TGTGCCAGAGTTCCGGGACAGGGGCCCAGCTCCTATAATTCACCCCTCCACTTT
.	TRBV20-1	TRBJ2-1	.	CSAPNYNEQFF	TGCAGTGCTCCTAACTACAATGAGCAGTTCTTC
.	TRBV20-1	TRBJ1-2	.	CSASLSDYGYTF	TGCAGTGCTAGTCTCAGTGACTATGGCTACACCTTC
TRBD2	TRBV9	TRBJ2-2	.	CARSVATGGRDTGELFF	TGTGCCCGCAGCGTAGCGACGGGGGGGCGGGACACCGGGGAGCTGTTTTTT
TRBD1	TRBV2	TRBJ1-1	.	CASRGQADNTEAFF	TGTGCCAGCAGGGGACAGGCGGATAACACTGAAGCTTTCTTT
.	TRBV13	TRBJ1-1	.	CASRWRGAKNTEAFF	TGTGCCAGCAGATGGCGGGGGGCTAAGAACACTGAAGCTTTCTTT
.	TRBV27	TRBJ2-7	few	CASSLLRAPYEQYF	TGTGCCAGCAGTTTACTCAGGGCACCCTACGAGCAGTACTTC
TRBD2	TRBV5-1	TRBJ2-3	.	CASSLPGGLADTQYF	TGCGCCAGCAGCTTGCCGGGGGGGCTGGCAGATACGCAGTATTTT
.	TRBV7-9	TRBJ1-1	.	CASYLLANTEAFF	TGTGCCAGCTACCTTTTGGCTAACACTGAAGCTTTCTTT
.	TRBV6-5	TRBJ1-4	.	CASTEGGTNEKLFF	TGTGCCAGCACCGAGGGAGGGACTAATGAAAAACTGTTTTTT
TRBD1	TRBV27	TRBJ2-7	.	CASSFSGGRYEQYF	TGTGCCAGCAGTTTTTCAGGGGGCAGGTACGAGCAGTACTTC
TRBD2	TRBV18	TRBJ2-3	.	CASSLSGGAVDTQYF	TGTGCCAGCTCTCTTAGCGGGGGGGCCGTAGATACGCAGTATTTT
.	TRBV30	TRBJ1-1	.	CAWSPTGRGNTEAFF	TGTGCCTGGAGTCCTACAGGGAGAGGGAACACTGAAGCTTTCTTT
.	TRBV12-5	TRBJ1-5	.	CASGSGRRNQPQHF	TGTGCTAGTGGTTCCGGTAGGAGGAATCAGCCCCAGCATTTT
.	TRBV6-2/TRBV6-3	TRBJ2-7	few	CASSYWQGLSEQYF	TGTGCCAGCAGTTACTGGCAGGGGCTCAGCGAGCAGTACTTC
TRBD1	TRBV6-5	TRBJ2-7	.	CASSYSGGTGGFEQYF	TGTGCCAGCAGTTACTCGGGTGGGACAGGGGGCTTCGAGCAGTACTTC
.	TRBV18	TRBJ1-1	.	CASSPVGQANTEAFF	TGTGCCAGCTCACCAGTTGGGCAGGCGAACACTGAAGCTTTCTTT
.	TRBV18	TRBJ1-1	.	CASSPTENEAFF	TGTGCCAGCTCCCCCACAGAAAATGAAGCTTTCTTT